This T cell receptor beta chain was sequenced in a study of blood T cells in healthy people across ages. Study-wide findings and caveats: Researchers said unsorted PBMCs prevented a conclusive naive versus antigen-experienced comparison.

A J-beta primer mix and a sample-barcoded 5' primer were used in a second PCR of about 7 to 12 cycles. TCRdb passed the 5' RACE reads through MiXCR, listing each CDR3 protein once. The sample lists 1,300,000 or so distinct CDR3 sequences, approximately 59% seen once, with over 5% in the top ten. Germline loops: CDR1 MGHDK, CDR2 SYGVNS. The CDR3 runs 16 residues. This clonotype was recorded a few times. The antigen remains undetermined. Specimen: blood. This rearrangement joins TRBV25-1 to TRBJ2-4, with 10 positions matching TRBD1. The J call is in doubt because the DNA end fits TRBJ2-7 better. The receptor was isolated from a man younger than 35 in good health. The CDR3 DNA reads as TGTGCCAGCAGTGCCCACTCCGGGACAGGGGTGAACGAGCAGTACTTC. It encodes CASSAHSGTGVNEQYF.